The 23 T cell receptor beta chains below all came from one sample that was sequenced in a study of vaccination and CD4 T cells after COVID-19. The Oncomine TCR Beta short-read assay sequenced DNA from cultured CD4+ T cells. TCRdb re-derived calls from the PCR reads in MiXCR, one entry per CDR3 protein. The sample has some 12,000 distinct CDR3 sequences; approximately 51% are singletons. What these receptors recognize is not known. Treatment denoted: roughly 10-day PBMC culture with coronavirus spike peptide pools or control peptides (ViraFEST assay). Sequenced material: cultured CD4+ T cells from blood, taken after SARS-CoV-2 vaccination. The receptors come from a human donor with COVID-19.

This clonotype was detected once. The CDR3: CASRLGQGSHEQYF. DNA of the CDR3: TGTGCCAGCAGGCTAGGACAGGGTAGCCACGAGCAGTACTTC. The J gene is TRBJ2-7, the V gene TRBV27; 8 nucleotides match TRBD1. The V segment lost 6 bases and the J segment 5 bases; nucleotides outside the gene matches: 9. Germline V gene lookup returns CDR1 MNHEY and CDR2 SMNVEV (reference sequence). This CDR3 has 14 residues.

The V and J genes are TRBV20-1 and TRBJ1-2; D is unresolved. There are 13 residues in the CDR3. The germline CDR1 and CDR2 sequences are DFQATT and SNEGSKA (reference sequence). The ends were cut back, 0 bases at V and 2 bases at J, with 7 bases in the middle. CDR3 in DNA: TGCAGTGCTAGAGAGGACTCAAACTATGGCTACACCTTC. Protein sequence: CSAREDSNYGYTF.

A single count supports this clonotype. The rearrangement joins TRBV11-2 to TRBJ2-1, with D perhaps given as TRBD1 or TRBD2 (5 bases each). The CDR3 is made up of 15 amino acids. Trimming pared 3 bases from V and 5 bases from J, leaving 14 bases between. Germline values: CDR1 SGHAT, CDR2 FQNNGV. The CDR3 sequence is CASSFDPGTNNEQFF. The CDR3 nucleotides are TGTGCCAGCAGCTTCGACCCCGGGACGAACAATGAGCAGTTCTTC.

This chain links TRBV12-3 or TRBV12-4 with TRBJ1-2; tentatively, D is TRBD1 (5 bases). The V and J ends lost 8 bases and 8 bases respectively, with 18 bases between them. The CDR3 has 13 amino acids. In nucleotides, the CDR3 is TGTGCCAGCTCGATATCATCAGGGAGGGGCTACACCTTC. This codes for CASSISSGRGYTF.

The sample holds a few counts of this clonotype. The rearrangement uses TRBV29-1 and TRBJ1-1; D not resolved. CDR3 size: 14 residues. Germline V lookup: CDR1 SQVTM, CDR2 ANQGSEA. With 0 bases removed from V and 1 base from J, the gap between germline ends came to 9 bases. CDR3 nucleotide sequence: TGCAGCGTTGAAGATATACGGAGGAACACTGAAGCTTTCTTT. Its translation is CSVEDIRRNTEAFF.

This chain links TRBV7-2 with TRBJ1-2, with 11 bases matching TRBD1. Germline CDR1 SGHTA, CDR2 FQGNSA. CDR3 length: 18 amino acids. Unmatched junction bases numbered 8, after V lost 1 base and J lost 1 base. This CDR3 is CASSLVGQGGVLNYGYTF. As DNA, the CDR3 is TGTGCCAGCAGCTTAGTGGGACAGGGGGGAGTTCTTAACTATGGCTACACCTTC.

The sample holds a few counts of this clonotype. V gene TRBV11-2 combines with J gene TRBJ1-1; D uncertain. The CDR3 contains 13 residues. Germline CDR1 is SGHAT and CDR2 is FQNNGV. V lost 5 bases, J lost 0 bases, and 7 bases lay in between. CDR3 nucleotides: TGTGCCAGCAGCGGACGGGTGAACACTGAAGCTTTCTTT. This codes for CASSGRVNTEAFF.

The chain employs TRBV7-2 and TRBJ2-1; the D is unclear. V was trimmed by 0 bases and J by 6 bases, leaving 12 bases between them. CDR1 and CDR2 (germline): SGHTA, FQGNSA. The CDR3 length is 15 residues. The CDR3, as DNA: TGTGCCAGCAGCTTAGCCACAGTTAGGGTCAATGAGCAGTTCTTC. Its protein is CASSLATVRVNEQFF.

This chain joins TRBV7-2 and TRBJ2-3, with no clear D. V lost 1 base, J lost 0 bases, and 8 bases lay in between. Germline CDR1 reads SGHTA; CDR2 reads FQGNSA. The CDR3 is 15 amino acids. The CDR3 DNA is TGTGCCAGCAGCTTAGGGGTGAGCAGCACAGATACGCAGTATTTT. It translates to CASSLGVSSTDTQYF.

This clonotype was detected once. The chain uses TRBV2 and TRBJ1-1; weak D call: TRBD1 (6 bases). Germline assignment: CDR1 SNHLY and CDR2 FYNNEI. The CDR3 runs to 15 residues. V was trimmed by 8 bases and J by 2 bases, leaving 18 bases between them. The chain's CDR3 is CASLPRGGFNTEAFF. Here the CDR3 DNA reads TGTGCCAGCCTACCTAGGGGGGGCTTTAACACTGAAGCTTTCTTT.

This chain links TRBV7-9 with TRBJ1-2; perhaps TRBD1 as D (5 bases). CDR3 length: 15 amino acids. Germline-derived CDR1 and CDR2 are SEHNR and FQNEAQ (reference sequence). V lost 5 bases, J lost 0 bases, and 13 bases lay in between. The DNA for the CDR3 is TGTGCCAGCAGCGATCCAGGGAGATCTAACTATGGCTACACCTTC. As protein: CASSDPGRSNYGYTF.

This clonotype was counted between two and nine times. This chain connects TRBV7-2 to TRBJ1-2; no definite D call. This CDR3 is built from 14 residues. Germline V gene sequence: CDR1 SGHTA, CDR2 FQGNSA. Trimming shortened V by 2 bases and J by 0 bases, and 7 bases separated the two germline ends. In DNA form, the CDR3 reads TGTGCCAGCAGCTTAACATCGACTAACTATGGCTACACCTTC. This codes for CASSLTSTNYGYTF.

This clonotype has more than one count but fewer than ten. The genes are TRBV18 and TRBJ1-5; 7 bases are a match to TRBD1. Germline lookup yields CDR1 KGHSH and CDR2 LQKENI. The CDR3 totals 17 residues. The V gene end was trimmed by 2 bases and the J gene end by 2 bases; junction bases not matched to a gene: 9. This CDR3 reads CASSPTGGGSGNQPQHF. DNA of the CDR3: TGTGCCAGCTCACCAACGGGAGGGGGCTCGGGCAATCAGCCCCAGCATTTT. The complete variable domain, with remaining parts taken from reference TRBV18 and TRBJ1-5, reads NAGVMQNPRHLVRRRGQEARLRCSPMKGHSHVYWYRQLPEEGLKFMVYLQKENIIDESGMPKERFSAEFPKEGPSILRIQQVVRGDSAAYFCASSPTGGGSGNQPQHFGDGTRLSIL.

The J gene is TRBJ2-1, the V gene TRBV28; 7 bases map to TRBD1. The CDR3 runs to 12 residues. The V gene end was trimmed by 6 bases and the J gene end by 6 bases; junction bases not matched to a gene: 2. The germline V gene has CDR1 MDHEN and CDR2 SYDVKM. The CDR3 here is CASRGQLNEQFF. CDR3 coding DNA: TGTGCCAGCAGGGGACAGCTCAATGAGCAGTTCTTC.

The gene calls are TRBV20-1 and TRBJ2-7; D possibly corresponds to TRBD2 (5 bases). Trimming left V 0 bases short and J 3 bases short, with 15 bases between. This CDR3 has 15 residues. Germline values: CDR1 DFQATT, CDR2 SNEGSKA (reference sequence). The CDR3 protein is CSARDQLVGRYEQYF. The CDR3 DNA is TGCAGTGCTAGAGATCAACTAGTGGGTCGCTACGAGCAGTACTTC.

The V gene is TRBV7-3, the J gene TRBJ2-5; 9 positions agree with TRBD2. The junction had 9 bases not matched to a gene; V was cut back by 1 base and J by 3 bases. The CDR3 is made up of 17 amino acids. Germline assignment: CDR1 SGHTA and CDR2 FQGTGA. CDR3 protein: CASSLIPVAGAKETQYF. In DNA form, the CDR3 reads TGTGCCAGCAGCTTAATCCCTGTAGCGGGGGCAAAAGAGACCCAGTACTTC.

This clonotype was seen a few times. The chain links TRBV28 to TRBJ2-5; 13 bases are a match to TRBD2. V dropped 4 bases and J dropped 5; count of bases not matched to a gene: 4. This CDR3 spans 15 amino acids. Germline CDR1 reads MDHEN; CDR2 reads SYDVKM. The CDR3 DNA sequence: TGTGCCAGCAGTTCGACTAGCGGGGGGCGGGAGACCCAGTACTTC. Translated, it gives CASSSTSGGRETQYF.

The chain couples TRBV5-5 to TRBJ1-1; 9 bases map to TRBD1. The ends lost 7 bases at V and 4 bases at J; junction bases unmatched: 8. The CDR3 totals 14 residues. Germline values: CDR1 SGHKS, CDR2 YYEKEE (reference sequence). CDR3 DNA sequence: TGTGCCAGCTTTACCGGGACAGGGTTCACTGAAGCTTTCTTT. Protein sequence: CASFTGTGFTEAFF.

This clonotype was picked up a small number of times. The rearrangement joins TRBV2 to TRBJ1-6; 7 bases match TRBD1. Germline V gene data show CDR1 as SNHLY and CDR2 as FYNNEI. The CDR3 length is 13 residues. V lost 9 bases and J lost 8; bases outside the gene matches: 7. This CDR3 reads CARGGQGDSPLHF. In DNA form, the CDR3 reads TGTGCCAGAGGGGGGCAGGGGGATTCACCCCTCCACTTT.

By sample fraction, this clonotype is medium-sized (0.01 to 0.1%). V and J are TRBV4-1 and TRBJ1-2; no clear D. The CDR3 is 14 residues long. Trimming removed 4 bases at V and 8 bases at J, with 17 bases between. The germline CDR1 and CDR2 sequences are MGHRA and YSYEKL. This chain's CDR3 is CASSLTQGALGYTF. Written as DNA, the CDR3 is TGCGCCAGCAGCCTCACCCAAGGAGCTTTAGGCTACACCTTC.

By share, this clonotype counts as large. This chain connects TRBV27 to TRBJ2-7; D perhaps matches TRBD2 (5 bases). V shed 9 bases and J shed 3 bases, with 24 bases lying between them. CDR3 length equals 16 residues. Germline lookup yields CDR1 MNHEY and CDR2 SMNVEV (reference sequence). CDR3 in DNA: TGTGCCAGATCACTAAACGGTTCGGACGAGGGCTACGAGCAGTACTTC. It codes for CARSLNGSDEGYEQYF.

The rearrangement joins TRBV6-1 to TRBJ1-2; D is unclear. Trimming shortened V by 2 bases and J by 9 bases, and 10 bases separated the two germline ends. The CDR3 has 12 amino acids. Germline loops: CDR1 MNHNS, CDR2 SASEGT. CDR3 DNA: TGTGCCAGCAGTGAACAGGTTCTGCGCTACACCTTC. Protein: CASSEQVLRYTF.

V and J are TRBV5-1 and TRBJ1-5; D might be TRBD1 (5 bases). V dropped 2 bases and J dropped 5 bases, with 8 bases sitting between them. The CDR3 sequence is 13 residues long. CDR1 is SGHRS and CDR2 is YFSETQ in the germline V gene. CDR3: CASSFGADQPQHF. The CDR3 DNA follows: TGCGCCAGCAGCTTTGGGGCAGATCAGCCCCAGCATTTT.